Listed here are 23 T cell receptor beta chains from one sample, sequenced in a study of cytomegalovirus exposure and HLA in healthy donors. Vbeta (60) and Jbeta (13) primers were used in the PCR. Profiled with immunoSEQ multiplex PCR; TCRdb holds only in-frame clones, not every one. The repertoire holds 75,000 to 90,000 clones, with over 60% as singletons. Sequences were obtained from PBMCs. Receptors were obtained from a man aged 55-75 years in good health and CMV-seronegative.

A single count supports this clone. The rearrangement uses TRBV30 and TRBJ2-7, with D tentatively TRBD1 (6 bases). V was clipped by 1 base and J by 4 bases, with 14 bases between them. The length of the CDR3 is 14 residues. Germline V CDR1 and CDR2: GTSNPN, SVGIG (reference sequence). CDR3 amino acids: CAWSAGTRGYEQYF. DNA for the CDR3: TGTGCCTGGAGTGCCGGGACACGAGGGTACGAGCAGTACTTC.

Concerning this clone: Germline is not matched at one junction end, which may reflect a read error. The chain couples TRBV7-9 to TRBJ1-1; TRBD1 aligns across 9 bases. The CDR3 loop spans 14 amino acids. The germline CDR1 and CDR2 sequences are SEHNR and FQNEAQ (reference sequence). CDR3 loop: CSSSDRGADTEAFF. The DNA for the CDR3 is TGTTCCAGCAGCGACAGGGGGGCCGACACTGAAGCTTTCTTT.

This chain uses TRBV7-2 with TRBJ2-4; 8 bases match TRBD2. Germline V CDR1 and CDR2: SGHTA, FQGNSA. The CDR3 is 18 amino acids. The V and J ends lost 0 bases and 0 bases, in that order; junction bases with no gene match: 7. This CDR3 reads CASSLATGGILAKNIQYF. The CDR3 DNA sequence: TGTGCCAGCAGCTTAGCAACGGGGGGGATCCTAGCCAAAAACATTCAGTACTTC.

The rearrangement links TRBV30 to TRBJ1-2, with no clear D. With 7 bases removed from V and 2 bases from J, the gap between germline ends came to 11 bases. This CDR3 spans 12 amino acids. Germline values: CDR1 GTSNPN, CDR2 SVGIG (reference sequence). CDR3 region: CASDPGNYGYTF. The CDR3 DNA follows: TGTGCCTCGGACCCGGGGAACTATGGCTACACCTTC.

V and J are TRBV5-1 and TRBJ1-4; a possible D gene is TRBD1 (6 bases). The CDR3 is 15 amino acids. Germline CDR1 reads SGHRS; CDR2 reads YFSETQ. V lost 4 bases and J 0 bases, leaving 10 bases between the germline ends. The CDR3 reads CASSQQGSTNEKLFF. The CDR3 DNA is TGCGCCAGCAGCCAACAGGGTTCAACTAATGAAAAACTGTTTTTT.

The chain joins TRBV30 to TRBJ1-5, with a tentative D call TRBD1 (5 bases). The CDR3 is 14 amino acids. V was trimmed by 4 bases and J by 7 bases, leaving 17 bases between them. Looked up from germline, CDR1 is GTSNPN and CDR2 is SVGIG (reference sequence). This chain's CDR3 is CAWTSGGGGQPQHF. In nucleotides, the CDR3 is TGTGCCTGGACCTCCGGGGGGGGTGGACAGCCCCAGCATTTT.

The chain carries TRBV12-5 and TRBJ1-4; no reliable D call. The CDR3 spans 14 residues. V shed 6 bases and J shed 7 bases, with 15 bases lying between them. Germline V gives CDR1 LGHNT, CDR2 FRNRAP. CDR3 amino acids: CASGPHEESEKLFF. The CDR3 bases are TGTGCTAGTGGCCCTCATGAGGAGAGTGAAAAACTGTTTTTT.

This clone showed up just once. The V gene is TRBV10-3, the J gene TRBJ2-7, with 7 bases matching TRBD1. The V and J ends lost 9 bases and 1 base, in that order; junction bases with no gene match: 9. This CDR3 is built from 14 residues. Germline assignment: CDR1 ENHRY and CDR2 SYGVKD. CDR3 sequence (DNA): TGTGCCATAGAGGGCACACAGGGGTCCTACGAGCAGTACTTC. Its translation is CAIEGTQGSYEQYF.

V gene TRBV27 combines with J gene TRBJ2-2, with 11 bases lining up with TRBD1. Looked up from germline, CDR1 is MNHEY and CDR2 is SMNVEV (reference sequence). V gave up 3 bases and J gave up 5 bases; unmatched junction bases: 2. The CDR3 runs 15 residues. The CDR3: CASSFRDRGTGELFF. In DNA form, the CDR3 reads TGTGCCAGCAGTTTCCGGGACAGGGGGACCGGGGAGCTGTTTTTT.

This clone was found a few times. In the same sample, other DNA sequences code for this CDR3. The V call is TRBV4-1, the J call TRBJ1-5, with 7 bases matching TRBD1. CDR1 and CDR2 (germline): MGHRA, YSYEKL. CDR3 length: 15 amino acids. V was pared by 0 bases and J by 5 bases, with 4 bases of the junction left unmatched. The CDR3 spells CASSQDQGGHQPQHF. The DNA for the CDR3 is TGCGCCAGCAGCCAAGATCAGGGGGGCCATCAGCCCCAGCATTTT.

This chain connects TRBV6-5 to TRBJ1-6; 7 bases agree with TRBD1. This CDR3 is built from 15 residues. Per the germline V gene, CDR1 is MNHEY and CDR2 is SVGAGI. V shed 2 bases and J 5 bases; nucleotides not matched to a gene: 3. Here the CDR3 reads CASSYDGTDNSPLHF. The CDR3 DNA reads TGTGCCAGCAGTTACGACGGGACAGATAATTCACCCCTCCACTTT.

The chain combines TRBV6-1 with TRBJ1-2; D unclear. Germline CDR1 reads MNHNS; CDR2 reads SASEGT. V was trimmed by 6 bases and J by 10 bases, leaving 18 bases between them. The CDR3 has 13 amino acids. CDR3 nucleotides: TGTGCCAGCAGCGAGCCCGTGTTTGGTGCCTACACCTTC. Its protein is CASSEPVFGAYTF.

V usage is TRBV4-1 and J usage is TRBJ2-3; TRBD2 might be the D (6 bases). This CDR3 has 14 amino acids. V gave up 3 bases and J gave up 4 bases, with 11 bases separating them. CDR1 is MGHRA, CDR2 YSYEKL, per germline. In DNA form, the CDR3 reads TGCGCCAGCAGCCAGCCCGGGACTCCAGATACGCAGTATTTT. Translated, it gives CASSQPGTPDTQYF.

The chain employs TRBV5-1 and TRBJ2-3; D might be TRBD1 (6 bases). The CDR3 loop spans 16 amino acids. The germline CDR1 and CDR2 sequences are SGHRS and YFSETQ. V was shortened by 0 bases and J by 2 bases, with 13 bases between the two germline ends. CDR3 sequence reads: CASSLARTDTTDTQYF. CDR3 coding DNA: TGCGCCAGCAGCTTGGCCCGGACAGATACCACAGATACGCAGTATTTT.

The chain has TRBV2 and TRBJ2-7; 7 bases line up with TRBD2. CDR1 is SNHLY and CDR2 is FYNNEI in the germline V gene. The CDR3 spans 13 residues. Trimming removed 7 bases from V and 6 bases from J; junction bases left unmatched: 9. The CDR3 spells CASTTRLAAEQYF. DNA for the CDR3: TGTGCCAGCACCACGCGACTAGCAGCCGAGCAGTACTTC.

The chain recombines TRBV19 with TRBJ2-1; 10 bases line up with TRBD1. Germline-derived CDR1 and CDR2 are LNHDA and SQIVND (reference sequence). CDR3 size: 16 residues. The junction had 7 bases not matched to a gene; V was cut back by 6 bases and J by 2 bases. CDR3 bases: TGTGCCAGTAGCTCGACAGGGGGCGCAACCTACAATGAGCAGTTCTTC. This translates into CASSSTGGATYNEQFF.

V and J are TRBV6-1 and TRBJ2-5, with TRBD1 matching over 10 bases. Germline loops: CDR1 MNHNS, CDR2 SASEGT. J was trimmed by 4 bases and V by 7 bases; bases with no gene match: 3. The CDR3 runs to 13 residues. The CDR3 loop is CASTRDRGETQYF. The CDR3 DNA is TGTGCCAGCACCAGGGACAGGGGAGAGACCCAGTACTTC.

The genes are TRBV9 and TRBJ1-1; D possibly corresponds to TRBD1 (5 bases). The V end was cut by 4 bases, the J end by 2 bases, with 12 bases between. The germline V gene has CDR1 SGDLS and CDR2 YYNGEE. The CDR3 extends over 14 amino acids. CDR3 sequence reads: CASSPGGINTEAFF. The CDR3 nucleotides are TGTGCCAGCAGCCCCGGGGGAATTAACACTGAAGCTTTCTTT.

The V gene is TRBV6-4, the J gene TRBJ1-5, with unresolved D. V dropped 5 bases and J dropped 4 bases, with 12 bases sitting between them. Germline V gives CDR1 MRHNA, CDR2 SNTAGT. This CDR3 has 14 residues. The CDR3 nucleotides are TGTGCCAGCAGTAGAGGACGGGGAAATCAGCCCCAGCATTTT. Translation gives CASSRGRGNQPQHF.

There are a few counts of this clone. The chain recombines TRBV29-1 with TRBJ2-7; perhaps TRBD2 as D (5 bases). Trimming left V 5 bases short and J 5 bases short, with 16 bases between. CDR3 length equals 13 residues. Germline CDR1 reads SQVTM; CDR2 reads ANQGSEA. For the CDR3, the DNA is TGCAGCGTTAACTCTGGAGAGCGGCACGAGCAGTACTTC. Translated: CSVNSGERHEQYF.

V and J are TRBV6-6 and TRBJ1-2; no firm D call. V lost 5 bases to trimming and J lost 8 bases, with 15 bases between them. Per the germline V gene, CDR1 is MNHNY and CDR2 is SVGAGI (reference sequence). The CDR3 length is 13 residues. The CDR3 here is CASSTVPGGGYTF. The DNA for the CDR3 is TGTGCCAGCAGTACGGTTCCAGGAGGCGGCTACACCTTC.

This clone was observed a handful of times. The sample holds other DNA sequences that translate to the same CDR3. This chain joins TRBV19 and TRBJ2-7; D gene unclear. This CDR3 has 14 residues. Germline assignment: CDR1 LNHDA and CDR2 SQIVND (reference sequence). V lost 8 bases, J lost 4 bases, and 18 bases lay in between. CDR3 in DNA: TGTGCCAGTTGTAAAGAGGAGACGGCATACGAGCAGTACTTC. Translated, it gives CASCKEETAYEQYF.

This clone occurred a few times. V usage is TRBV5-1 and J usage is TRBJ2-3, with 7 bases identical to TRBD2. V shed 6 bases, J shed 0 bases, and the junction held 7 bases outside the gene matches. In germline, CDR1 is SGHRS, CDR2 YFSETQ. CDR3 size: 15 residues. The DNA of the CDR3 is TGCGCCAGCACGCCACTAGCGAGTAGCACAGATACGCAGTATTTT. Amino acid sequence: CASTPLASSTDTQYF. Drawing the rest from reference TRBV5-1 and TRBJ2-3, the complete variable domain is KAGVTQTPRYLIKTRGQQVTLSCSPISGHRSVSWYQQTPGQGLQFLFEYFSETQRNKGNFPGRFSGRQFSNSRSEMNVSTLELGDSALYLCASTPLASSTDTQYFGPGTRLTVL.